This T cell receptor (beta chain) was identified during a study of human T cells and chemical hapten exposure. This CDR3 region has 13 residues. Trimming took 1 base from V and 6 from J, leaving 8 bases between them. Germline V CDR1 and CDR2: MNHNS, SASEGT. A single record per CDR3 protein comes from TCRdb applying MiXCR to the RACE reads. The sample shows around 360,000 distinct CDR3 sequences, about 6% of them seen only once. This sample's time point: patch test 2, 6 weeks after DPC sensitization. Noted treatment: therapeutic diphenylcyclopropenone sensitization with weekly scalp DPC. The specimen comprised whole blood, sampled in connection with sensitization to the hapten diphenylcyclopropenone (DPC). The TCR sequence derives from a woman under 30 with alopecia areata. Some clones in this sample may be carry-over from other donors' samples. This chain connects TRBV6-1 to TRBJ2-3; D gene ambiguous. The CDR3 sequence is CASSEDWKDTQYF. The CDR3 bases are TGTGCCAGCAGTGAAGATTGGAAGGATACGCAGTATTTT.